The entry below describes one TCR beta chain. The CDR3 consists of 15 residues. Germline V gives CDR1 SGHNT, CDR2 YYREEE (reference sequence). Trimming took 3 bases from V and 7 from J; bases not matched to a gene: 12. The sample originates from a study of blood T cell repertoires in COVID-19. Study summary: Samples of COVID-19 (acute and convalescent) were obtained from the United States, Italy and Spain.

Method: immunoSEQ multiplex PCR; TCRdb's copy keeps in-frame clones and lacks some. The table has about 98,000 clones, around 75% seen once. This clonotype was obtained from a man aged 70-80 years with acute or convalescent COVID-19. This chain joins TRBV5-4 and TRBJ2-7, with TRBD1 matching 8 bases. Material: peripheral blood. This CDR3 is CASSSPGQDYQEQYF. The CDR3 bases are TGTGCCAGCAGCTCACCGGGACAGGATTACCAGGAGCAGTACTTC. The entire variable domain, with the rest obtained from reference TRBV5-4 and TRBJ2-7, is as follows: ETGVTQSPTHLIKTRGQQVTLRCSSQSGHNTVSWYQQALGQGPQFIFQYYREEENGRGNFPPRFSGLQFPNYSSELNVNALELDDSALYLCASSSPGQDYQEQYFGPGTRLTVT.